The 19 T cell receptor beta chains given below trace back to one sample, sequenced in a study of blood T cell repertoires in COVID-19. Profiling relied on immunoSEQ multiplex PCR, and the TCRdb table lists in-frame clones only, not all of them. The sample shows roughly 38,000 clones, about 82% of them seen only once. Material for sequencing was peripheral blood. All receptors come from a man aged 55 to 70 in a cohort sampled during active COVID-19.

The J gene is TRBJ2-1, the V gene TRBV6-2 or TRBV6-3; 8 bases align to TRBD2. Germline trimming cut 5 bases from V and 9 bases from J; bases unmatched to any gene: 12. CDR3 length: 15 amino acids. Germline V lookup: CDR1 MNHEY, CDR2 SVGEGT. The CDR3 region has the DNA TGTGCCAGCAGTCCCCTCCATCGACTAGCGAGTGAGCAGTTCTTC. Amino acid sequence: CASSPLHRLASEQFF.

This clone is a singleton in its sample. V usage is TRBV27 and J usage is TRBJ2-2; D gene uncertain. Germline CDR1 and CDR2: MNHEY and SMNVEV (reference sequence). The V end lost 5 bases, the J end lost 3 bases, and 16 bases lay between the germline ends. This CDR3 is 16 amino acids long. The CDR3 DNA sequence: TGTGCCAGCAGTCCTCGCAGAATCGCTGACACCGGGGAGCTGTTTTTT. Encoded protein: CASSPRRIADTGELFF.

The CDR3 sequence is CASRGVGYTF. The CDR3 bases are TGTGCCAGCAGGGGAGTGGGCTACACCTTC. This chain uses TRBV25-1 with TRBJ1-2, with unresolved D. CDR3 size: 10 residues. Per the germline V gene, CDR1 is MGHDK and CDR2 is SYGVNS. V shed 6 bases and J shed 8 bases, with 7 bases lying between them.

The rearrangement links TRBV9 to TRBJ2-7; perhaps TRBD2 as D (5 bases). CDR3 length: 15 residues. V lost 4 bases, J lost 4 bases, and 18 bases lay in between. Per germline, CDR1 SGDLS and CDR2 YYNGEE. DNA of the CDR3: TGTGCCAGCAGCCTCCGGGCGGACTTCGTATACGAGCAGTACTTC. Protein: CASSLRADFVYEQYF.

This clone was seen a handful of times. V usage is TRBV4-1 and J usage is TRBJ2-5; D might be TRBD2 (6 bases). Germline V CDR1 and CDR2: MGHRA, YSYEKL. The V and J ends lost 0 bases and 5 bases respectively, with 19 bases between them. CDR3 length: 17 amino acids. The CDR3 spells CASSQDGRAGLPETQYF. The CDR3 region has the DNA TGCGCCAGCAGCCAAGATGGGCGAGCGGGCCTCCCTGAGACCCAGTACTTC.

The V call is TRBV27, the J call TRBJ2-2; D not resolved. CDR3 length: 16 residues. V was cut by 3 bases and J by 4 bases, with 15 bases left in between. Per germline, CDR1 MNHEY and CDR2 SMNVEV (reference sequence). The CDR3 DNA sequence: TGTGCCAGCAGTTTTGGCAGGATCGACGGCACCGGGGAGCTGTTTTTT. It is translated as CASSFGRIDGTGELFF.

This clone was observed a single time. The rearrangement links TRBV28 to TRBJ2-7; the D gene is possibly TRBD1 (6 bases). CDR1 is MDHEN, CDR2 SYDVKM, per germline. The CDR3 runs to 16 residues. V dropped 4 bases and J dropped 4 bases, with 20 bases sitting between them. This chain's CDR3 is CASSSQLDRPGYEQYF. Here the CDR3 DNA reads TGTGCCAGCAGTTCCCAACTTGACAGGCCAGGGTACGAGCAGTACTTC.

V gene TRBV7-2 combines with J gene TRBJ2-7, with TRBD1 as a possible D gene (6 bases). Trimming removed 2 bases from V and 3 bases from J, with 14 bases in between. The CDR3 runs to 15 residues. Germline values: CDR1 SGHTA, CDR2 FQGNSA. The CDR3 loop reads CASSLQQGSVYEQYF. CDR3 sequence (DNA): TGTGCCAGCAGCTTACAGCAGGGGTCCGTCTACGAGCAGTACTTC.

The rearrangement joins TRBV12-3 or TRBV12-4 to TRBJ1-2; 7 positions match TRBD1. This CDR3 has 11 amino acids. V lost 6 bases and J lost 8; bases outside the gene matches: 3. The chain's CDR3 is CASRNRGGYTF. In DNA, the CDR3 is TGTGCCAGCAGGAACAGGGGAGGCTACACCTTC.

The rearrangement links TRBV7-9 to TRBJ1-5, with D unclear. Trimming removed 3 bases from V and 5 bases from J, with 8 bases in between. The CDR3 is 13 residues long. Germline V gene lookup returns CDR1 SEHNR and CDR2 FQNEAQ (reference sequence). In nucleotides, the CDR3 is TGTGCCAGCAGCTTCAGCGGAGATCAGCCCCAGCATTTT. Residues: CASSFSGDQPQHF.

This clone was picked up a small number of times. The junction differs from germline at one of its ends, possibly a read error. The rearrangement joins TRBV27 to TRBJ1-2; no reliable D call. In germline, CDR1 is MNHEY, CDR2 SMNVEV (reference sequence). The CDR3 consists of 14 residues. The CDR3, as DNA: TGTGCCAGCAGCTTATCGCGCCGGGACTATGGCTACACCTTC. Its protein is CASSLSRRDYGYTF.

This chain joins TRBV25-1 and TRBJ2-1; 7 bases line up with TRBD1. The CDR3 is 17 residues long. V lost 1 base to trimming and J lost 2 bases; unmatched junction nucleotides: 8. CDR1 and CDR2 (germline): MGHDK, SYGVNS. The CDR3 DNA is TGTGCCAGCAGTGAATTGCCCCGGGACAGCCCCTACAATGAGCAGTTCTTC. Translated: CASSELPRDSPYNEQFF.

This rearrangement joins TRBV7-2 to TRBJ2-1, with D maybe TRBD2 (6 bases). Germline CDR1 reads SGHTA; CDR2 reads FQGNSA. V lost 6 bases, J lost 0 bases, and 15 bases lay in between. There are 16 residues in the CDR3. The CDR3 coding sequence is TGTGCCAGCAGACCAGGAGGGGCGAGCTCCTACAATGAGCAGTTCTTC. Protein: CASRPGGASSYNEQFF.

This clone was observed a few times. This chain uses TRBV10-2 with TRBJ2-7; TRBD1 matches 7 bases. V was pared by 6 bases and J by 1 base, with 3 bases of the junction left unmatched. Per the germline V gene, CDR1 is WSHSY and CDR2 is SAAADI. This CDR3 region has 13 residues. The CDR3: CASRAGGSYEQYF. For the CDR3, the DNA is TGCGCCAGCAGAGCAGGGGGTTCCTACGAGCAGTACTTC.

The chain couples TRBV7-6 to TRBJ2-6; 10 bases fit TRBD1. Germline V gene lookup returns CDR1 SGHVS and CDR2 FNYEAQ. The CDR3 runs 17 residues. V shed 5 bases, J shed 2 bases, and the junction held 6 bases outside the gene matches. The CDR3, as DNA: TGTGCCAGCAGCCCCCGGACAGGGGGTACTGGGGCCAACGTCCTGACTTTC. Protein sequence: CASSPRTGGTGANVLTF.

V is TRBV6-5 and J is TRBJ2-3; TRBD2 agrees at 7 bases. The junction had 6 bases not matched to a gene; V was cut back by 6 bases and J by 6 bases. CDR1 is MNHEY and CDR2 is SVGAGI in the germline V gene. The CDR3 sequence is 13 residues long. CDR3 sequence: CASSWGGLDTQYF. The DNA of the CDR3 is TGTGCCAGCAGCTGGGGGGGGTTGGATACGCAGTATTTT.

V usage is TRBV5-1 and J usage is TRBJ1-6; TRBD1 might be the D (6 bases). Germline V lookup: CDR1 SGHRS, CDR2 YFSETQ. The CDR3 loop spans 17 amino acids. V gave up 1 base and J gave up 0 bases, with 11 bases separating them. In DNA form, the CDR3 reads TGCGCCAGCAGCTTGACCCCGGACAGCTCCTATAATTCACCCCTCCACTTT. This sequence encodes CASSLTPDSSYNSPLHF.

As DNA, the CDR3 is TGCGCCAGCAGGGCAGGGAATAGGGCAGATACGCAGTATTTT. Protein sequence: CASRAGNRADTQYF. This rearrangement joins TRBV5-1 to TRBJ2-3; D may be TRBD1 (5 bases). CDR1 SGHRS and CDR2 YFSETQ come from the germline V gene. The length of the CDR3 is 14 residues. The V and J ends lost 5 bases and 4 bases respectively, with 14 bases between them. Based on the CDR3 plus reference TRBV5-1 and TRBJ2-3, the full variable domain is KAGVTQTPRYLIKTRGQQVTLSCSPISGHRSVSWYQQTPGQGLQFLFEYFSETQRNKGNFPGRFSGRQFSNSRSEMNVSTLELGDSALYLCASRAGNRADTQYFGPGTRLTVL.

This clone turned up a few times. The CDR3 sequence is CASSLTGWPNQPQHF. The CDR3 region has the DNA TGTGCCAGCAGCTTAACAGGTTGGCCCAATCAGCCCCAGCATTTT. The rearrangement joins TRBV7-2 to TRBJ1-5, with a tentative D call TRBD1 (5 bases). The CDR3 runs 15 residues. CDR1 and CDR2 from the germline V gene are SGHTA and FQGNSA. Between the trimmed V and J ends, which lost 2 bases and 3 bases, there was a span of 11 bases.